Here is one T cell receptor (beta chain) with its context. Its antigen specificity is not known. Per-base qualities were not stored, and no clone one base away is much larger. The data originate from a study of tumor-infiltrating lymphocytes in oesophageal squamous cell carcinoma listed by TCRdb under 2016. Libraries were built with PCR. The listed sequencing device is Illumina HiSeq 2000. TCRdb applied fastp at Q25 and MiXCR to the public reads, then kept only in-frame beta chains. Merged by CDR3 protein, the rows form single entries marked with the most common genes and DNA. The sample table records 13,000 or so distinct CDR3 sequences; more than 45% of these occur just once. Jointly, the top ten make up 9.5% to 13% of the sample. In the germline V gene (reference sequence), CDR1 corresponds to SGHAT and CDR2 to FQDESV. The CDR3 spans 15 residues, from the cysteine through the phenylalanine. Kept here is only the CDR3 DNA, which spans 45 bases and is read in frame from base 1.

Sequences were obtained from blood. The V and J genes are TRBV11-1 and TRBJ2-7, and TRBD1 aligns with 10 junction nucleotides. Judging by the DNA end, TRBJ2-1 fits better; the J call may be wrong. The receptor's source is a female donor with esophageal squamous cell carcinoma. The CDR3 protein sequence reads: CASSYDRGPYNEQFF. The nucleotide sequence reads TGTGCCAGCAGCTACGACAGGGGGCCCTACAATGAGCAGTTCTTC.